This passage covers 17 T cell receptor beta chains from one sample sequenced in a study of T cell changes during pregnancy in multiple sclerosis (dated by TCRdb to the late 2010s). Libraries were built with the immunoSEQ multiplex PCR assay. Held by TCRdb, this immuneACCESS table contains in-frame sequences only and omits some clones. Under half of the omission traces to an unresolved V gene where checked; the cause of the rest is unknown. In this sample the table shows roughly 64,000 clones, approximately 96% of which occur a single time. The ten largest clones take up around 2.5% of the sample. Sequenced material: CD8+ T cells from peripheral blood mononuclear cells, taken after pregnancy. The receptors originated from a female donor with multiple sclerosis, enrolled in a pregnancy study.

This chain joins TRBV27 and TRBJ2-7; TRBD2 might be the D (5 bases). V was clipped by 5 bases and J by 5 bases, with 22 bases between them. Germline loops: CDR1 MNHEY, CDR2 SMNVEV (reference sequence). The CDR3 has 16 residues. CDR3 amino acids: CASSPDPEAFTHEQYF. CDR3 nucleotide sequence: TGTGCCAGCAGTCCCGACCCGGAGGCCTTTACCCACGAGCAGTACTTC.

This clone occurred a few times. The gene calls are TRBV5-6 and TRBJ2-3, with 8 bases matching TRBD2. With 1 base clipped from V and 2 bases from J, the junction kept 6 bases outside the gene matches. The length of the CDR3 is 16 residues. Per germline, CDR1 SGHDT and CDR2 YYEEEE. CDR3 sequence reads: CASSLQFSGVTDTQYF. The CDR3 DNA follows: TGTGCCAGCAGCTTGCAATTTAGCGGGGTCACAGATACGCAGTATTTT. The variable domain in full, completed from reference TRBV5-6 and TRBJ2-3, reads DAGVTQSPTHLIKTRGQQVTLRCSPKSGHDTVSWYQQALGQGPQFIFQYYEEEERQRGNFPDRFSGHQFPNYSSELNVNALLLGDSALYLCASSLQFSGVTDTQYFGPGTRLTVL.

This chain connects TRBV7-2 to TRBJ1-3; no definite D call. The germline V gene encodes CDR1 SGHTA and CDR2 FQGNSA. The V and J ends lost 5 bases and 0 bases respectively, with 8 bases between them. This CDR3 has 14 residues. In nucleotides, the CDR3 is TGTGCCAGCAGCCACGGGTACTCTGGAAACACCATATATTTT. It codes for CASSHGYSGNTIYF.

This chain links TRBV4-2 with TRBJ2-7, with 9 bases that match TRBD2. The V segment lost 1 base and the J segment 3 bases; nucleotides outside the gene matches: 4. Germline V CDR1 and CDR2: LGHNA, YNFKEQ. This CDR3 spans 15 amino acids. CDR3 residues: CASSQGASGNYEQYF. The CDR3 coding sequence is TGTGCCAGCAGCCAAGGGGCTAGCGGGAACTACGAGCAGTACTTC.

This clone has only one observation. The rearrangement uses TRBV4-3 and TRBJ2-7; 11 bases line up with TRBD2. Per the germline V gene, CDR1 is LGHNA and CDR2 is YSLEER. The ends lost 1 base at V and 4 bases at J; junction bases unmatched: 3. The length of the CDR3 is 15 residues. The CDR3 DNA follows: TGCGCCAGCAGCCAAGGGGGGACTAGCGGTTACGAGCAGTACTTC. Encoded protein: CASSQGGTSGYEQYF.

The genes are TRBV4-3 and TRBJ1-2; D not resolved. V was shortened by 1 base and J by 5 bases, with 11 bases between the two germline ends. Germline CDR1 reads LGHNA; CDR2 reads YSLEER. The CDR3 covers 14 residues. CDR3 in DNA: TGCGCCAGCAGCCAAGGGGTACTAGGGTATGGCTACACCTTC. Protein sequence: CASSQGVLGYGYTF.

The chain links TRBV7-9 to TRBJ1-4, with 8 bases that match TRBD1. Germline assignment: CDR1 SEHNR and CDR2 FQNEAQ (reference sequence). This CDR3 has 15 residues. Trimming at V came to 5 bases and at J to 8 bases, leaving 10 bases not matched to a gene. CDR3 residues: CASSPPTGVSEKLFF. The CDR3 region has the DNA TGTGCCAGCAGCCCACCGACAGGGGTTTCGGAAAAACTGTTTTTT.

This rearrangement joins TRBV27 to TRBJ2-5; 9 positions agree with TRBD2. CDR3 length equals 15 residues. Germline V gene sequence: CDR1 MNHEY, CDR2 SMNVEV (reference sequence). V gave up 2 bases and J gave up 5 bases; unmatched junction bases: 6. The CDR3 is CASSLGLAGAETQYF. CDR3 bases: TGTGCCAGCAGTTTAGGGTTAGCGGGAGCGGAGACCCAGTACTTC.

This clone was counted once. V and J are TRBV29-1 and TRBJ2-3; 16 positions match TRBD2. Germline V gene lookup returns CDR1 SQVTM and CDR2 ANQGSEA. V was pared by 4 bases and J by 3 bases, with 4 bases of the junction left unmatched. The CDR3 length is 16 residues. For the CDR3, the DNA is TGCAGCGTTGTGGGACTAGCGGGAGGGGTAACAGATACGCAGTATTTT. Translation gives CSVVGLAGGVTDTQYF.

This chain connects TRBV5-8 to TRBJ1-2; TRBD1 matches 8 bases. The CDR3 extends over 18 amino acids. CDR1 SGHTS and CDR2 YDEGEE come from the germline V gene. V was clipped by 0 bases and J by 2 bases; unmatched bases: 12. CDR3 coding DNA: TGTGCCAGCAGCTTGGCCGTTTCTCTGGACAGGGTAAACTATGGCTACACCTTC. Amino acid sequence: CASSLAVSLDRVNYGYTF.

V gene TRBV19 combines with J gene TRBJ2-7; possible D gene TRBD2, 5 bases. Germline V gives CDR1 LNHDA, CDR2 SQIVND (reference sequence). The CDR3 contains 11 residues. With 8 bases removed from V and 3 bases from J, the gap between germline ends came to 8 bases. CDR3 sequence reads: CASRAGYEQYF. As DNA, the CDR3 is TGTGCCAGTCGCGCGGGCTACGAGCAGTACTTC.

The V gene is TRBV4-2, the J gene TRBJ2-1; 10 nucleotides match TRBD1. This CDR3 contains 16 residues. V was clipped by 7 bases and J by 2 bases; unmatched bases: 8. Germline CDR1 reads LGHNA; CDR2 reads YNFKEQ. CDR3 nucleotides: TGTGCCAGCATCTCAGACAGGGGGCGTCCCTACAATGAGCAGTTCTTC. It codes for CASISDRGRPYNEQFF.

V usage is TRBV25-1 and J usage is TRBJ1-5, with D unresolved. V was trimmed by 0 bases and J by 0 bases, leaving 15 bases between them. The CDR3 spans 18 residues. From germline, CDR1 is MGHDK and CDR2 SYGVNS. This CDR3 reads CASSEYLKLDYSNQPQHF. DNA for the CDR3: TGTGCCAGCAGTGAATATTTAAAGTTGGACTATAGCAATCAGCCCCAGCATTTT.

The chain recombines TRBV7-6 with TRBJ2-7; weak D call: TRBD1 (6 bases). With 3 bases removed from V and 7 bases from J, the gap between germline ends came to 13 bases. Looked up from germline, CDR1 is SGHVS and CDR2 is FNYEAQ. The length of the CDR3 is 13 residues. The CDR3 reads CASSLDSLGEQYF. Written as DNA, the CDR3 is TGTGCCAGCAGCTTGGACAGCCTGGGGGAGCAGTACTTC. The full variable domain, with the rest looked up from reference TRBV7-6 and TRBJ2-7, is GAGVSQSPRYKVTKRGQDVALRCDPISGHVSLYWYRQALGQGPEFLTYFNYEAQQDKSGLPNDRFSAERPEGSISTLTIQRTEQRDSAMYRCASSLDSLGEQYFGPGTRLTVT.

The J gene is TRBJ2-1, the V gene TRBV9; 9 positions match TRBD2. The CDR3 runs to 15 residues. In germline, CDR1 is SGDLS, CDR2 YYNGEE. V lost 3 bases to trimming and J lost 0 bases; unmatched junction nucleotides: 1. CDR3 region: CASSGGRVSYNEQFF. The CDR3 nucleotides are TGTGCCAGCAGCGGCGGGAGGGTCTCCTACAATGAGCAGTTCTTC.

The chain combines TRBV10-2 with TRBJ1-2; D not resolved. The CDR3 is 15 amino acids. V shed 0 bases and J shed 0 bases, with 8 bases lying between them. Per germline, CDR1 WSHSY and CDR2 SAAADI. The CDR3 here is CASSESLRSNYGYTF. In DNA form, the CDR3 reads TGCGCCAGCAGTGAGTCACTTCGGTCTAACTATGGCTACACCTTC.

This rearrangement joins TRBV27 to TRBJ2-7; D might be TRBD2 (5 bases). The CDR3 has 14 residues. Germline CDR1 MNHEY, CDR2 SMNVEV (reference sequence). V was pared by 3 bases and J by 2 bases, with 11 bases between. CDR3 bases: TGTGCCAGCAGTTTCGGACTCACCCCCTACGAGCAGTACTTC. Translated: CASSFGLTPYEQYF.